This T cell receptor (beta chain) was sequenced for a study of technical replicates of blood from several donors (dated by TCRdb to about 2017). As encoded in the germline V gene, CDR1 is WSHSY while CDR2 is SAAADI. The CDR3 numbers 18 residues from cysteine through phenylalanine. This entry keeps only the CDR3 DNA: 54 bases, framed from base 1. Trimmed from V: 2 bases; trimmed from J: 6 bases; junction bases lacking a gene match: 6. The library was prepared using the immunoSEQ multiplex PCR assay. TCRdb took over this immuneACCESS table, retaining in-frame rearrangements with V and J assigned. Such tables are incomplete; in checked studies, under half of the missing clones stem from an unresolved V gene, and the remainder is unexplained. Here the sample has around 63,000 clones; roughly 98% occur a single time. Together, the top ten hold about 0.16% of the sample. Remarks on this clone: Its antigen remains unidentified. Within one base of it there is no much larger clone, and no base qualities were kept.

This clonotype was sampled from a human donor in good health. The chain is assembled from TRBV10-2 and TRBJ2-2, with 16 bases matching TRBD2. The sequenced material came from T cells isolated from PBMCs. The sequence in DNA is TGCGCCAGCAGTGAGCCCGGGACTAGCGGGAGGGCCCCCGGGGAGCTGTTTTTT. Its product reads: CASSEPGTSGRAPGELFF.